Listed below are T cell receptor beta chains from one sample, sequenced in a study of blood T cells in healthy people across ages. TCRdb called the 5' RACE reads again in MiXCR, with one record for every CDR3 protein. The sample lists about 620,000 distinct CDR3 sequences, roughly 20% seen once, with 3% to 4.5% in the top ten. The sequenced sample consisted of blood. The receptors originated from a man aged 65-85 years in good health. Each CDR3 is given with its conserved first and last residue. A D gene is named only where the DNA matches it firmly. Only part of the rows carry a size: once, few, many, or a class if the clone is expanded.

size	V	D	J	DNA	CDR3
few	TRBV3-1	NA	TRBJ1-6	TGTGCCAGCAGCCCGACAGGAACCAATTCACCCCTCCACTTT	CASSPTGTNSPLHF
few	TRBV7-6	NA	TRBJ1-1	TGTGCCAGCAGCACGGGAACCCGGACTGAAGCTTTCTTT	CASSTGTRTEAFF
NA	TRBV20-1	NA	TRBJ1-1	TGCAGTGCAAACAGGTACCTTGAAGCTTTCTTT	CSANRYLEAFF
NA	TRBV24-1	NA	TRBJ2-2	TGTGCCACCAGTGGCCGACATAACACCGGGGAGCTGTTTTTT	CATSGRHNTGELFF
few	TRBV5-6	TRBD2	TRBJ2-7	TGTGCCAGCAGCTTGGGACTAGCGGGAATCCCCTACGAGCAGTACTTC	CASSLGLAGIPYEQYF
few	TRBV3-1	NA	TRBJ2-7	TGTGCCAGCAGCCCCTCCGGTGGGGACGAGCAGTACTTC	CASSPSGGDEQYF
NA	TRBV5-1	TRBD1	TRBJ1-4	TGCGCCAGCAGCTCCCTCGACAGGGGACAAGGCGAAAAACTGTTTTTT	CASSSLDRGQGEKLFF
NA	TRBV7-7	TRBD2	TRBJ2-5	TGTGCTAGCAGCCCAAACAGCGGGAACCAAGAGACCCAGTACTTC	CASSPNSGNQETQYF
NA	TRBV10-3	NA	TRBJ1-2	TGTGCCATCAGTGGTCAGAGTAACTATGGCTACACCTTC	CAISGQSNYGYTF
few	TRBV7-3	NA	TRBJ2-7	TGTGCCAGCAGCTTATCACTGAAAGAATACGAGCAGTACTTC	CASSLSLKEYEQYF
NA	TRBV21-1	NA	TRBJ2-1	TGTGCCAGCAGCAAAGCGTGTCGGGGTTCGGATGAGCAGTTCTTC	CASSKACRGSDEQFF
NA	TRBV7-3	TRBD1	TRBJ2-3	TGTGCCAGCAGCTGGACAGGGGCCGAAGATACGCAGTATTTT	CASSWTGAEDTQYF
many	TRBV5-8	NA	TRBJ1-5	TGTGCCAGCAGCCGGAACAGTATAAATCAGCCCCAGCATTTT	CASSRNSINQPQHF
few	TRBV29-1	TRBD1	TRBJ2-1	TGCAGCGTTGAGCTGACAGGGGACCTTTACAATGAGCAGTTCTTC	CSVELTGDLYNEQFF
NA	TRBV7-2	NA	TRBJ2-5	TGTGCCAGCACCCGGAATAGCGGCCCTCAAGAGACCCAGTACTTC	CASTRNSGPQETQYF
NA	TRBV7-6	NA	TRBJ2-2	TGTGCCAGCAGCTTGGATTCCATGGCGAACACCGGGGAGCTGTTTTTT	CASSLDSMANTGELFF
few	TRBV7-9	TRBD1	TRBJ1-1	TGTGCCAGCAGCTTAGCCAACAGGGGGTGGGCGGCTTTCTTT	CASSLANRGWAAFF
many	TRBV2	NA	TRBJ2-4	TGTGCCAGCGAAGGACGGAACATTCAGTACTTC	CASEGRNIQYF
few	TRBV20-1	NA	TRBJ1-5	TGCAGTGCTAGAGTACACCTAGAAGAGCCCCAGCATTTT	CSARVHLEEPQHF
few	TRBV7-6	NA	TRBJ2-5	TGTGCCAGCAGCTCCCCCTTAGCAACTCAAGAGACCCAGTACTTC	CASSSPLATQETQYF
few	TRBV20-1	NA	TRBJ1-1	TGCAGTGTTCTCAAGACTCAGGGTAGCACTGAAGCTTTCTTT	CSVLKTQGSTEAFF
NA	TRBV15	NA	TRBJ1-3	TGTGCCACCAGCAGAGGACCTAACTGGGACTCTGGAAACACCATATATTTT	CATSRGPNWDSGNTIYF
NA	TRBV7-8	TRBD1	TRBJ2-5	TGTGCCAGCAGCTTAGGGACAGGGCTGGGCCAAGAGACCCAGTACTTC	CASSLGTGLGQETQYF
NA	TRBV9	NA	TRBJ1-6	TGTGCCAGCAGCGGACGGGACACACTCCTCGTAGGGAATTCACCCCTCCACTTT	CASSGRDTLLVGNSPLHF
NA	TRBV7-2	TRBD1	TRBJ2-3	TGTGCCAGCAGCCCGAATCGGGGACAGGGGCCAGATACGCAGTATTTT	CASSPNRGQGPDTQYF
NA	TRBV20-1	TRBD1	TRBJ2-7	TGCAGTGCTAGCAAAGGACAGGGGACCTCCTACGAGCAGTACTTC	CSASKGQGTSYEQYF
many	TRBV28	TRBD1	TRBJ2-5	TGTGCCAGCAGTTCGGGACAGCGCGCAGAGACCCAGTACTTC	CASSSGQRAETQYF
NA	TRBV15	TRBD2	TRBJ2-1	TGTGCCACCAGCATTAGCGGGAACTCCTACAATGAGCAGTTCTTC	CATSISGNSYNEQFF
NA	TRBV3-1	NA	TRBJ1-1	TGTGCCAGCAGATTGGACGGTGAAGCTTTCTTT	CASRLDGEAFF
few	TRBV14	TRBD2	TRBJ2-3	TGTGCCAGCAGCCACCGGCGACTAGCGCCTAGCACAGATACGCAGTATTTT	CASSHRRLAPSTDTQYF
NA	TRBV29-1	TRBD1	TRBJ2-3	TGCAGCGTCGCCGACAGGGGTAGCACAGATACGCAGTATTTT	CSVADRGSTDTQYF
few	TRBV20-1	NA	TRBJ2-7	TGCAGTGCTACCTACCTTGGGGGGGCGTCCTCCTACGAGCAGTACTTC	CSATYLGGASSYEQYF
many	TRBV7-2	NA	TRBJ2-7	TGTGCCAGCAGCCCTGGACTCGGCGAGCAGTACTTC	CASSPGLGEQYF
NA	TRBV7-2	NA	TRBJ2-5	TGTGCCAGCAGCTCCCAGGGATCTGGGGAGACCCAGTACTTC	CASSSQGSGETQYF
NA	TRBV28	NA	TRBJ1-2	TGTGCCAGCAGTTTCGACGACCGAGGGAACGGCTACACCTTC	CASSFDDRGNGYTF
NA	TRBV20-1	TRBD2	TRBJ2-1	TGCAGTGCTAGAGATATGCTAGCGGGGGTAGACAATGAGCAGTTCTTC	CSARDMLAGVDNEQFF
NA	TRBV11-2	NA	TRBJ2-2	TGTGCCAGCAGCTCCGAGGGTCCGAGGGGGGAGCTGTTTTTT	CASSSEGPRGELFF
NA	TRBV14	TRBD2	TRBJ2-3	TGTGCCAGCAGCCAAGTTGGTAGCGGGAGCACAGATACGCAGTATTTT	CASSQVGSGSTDTQYF
few	TRBV29-1	TRBD1	TRBJ1-2	TGCAGCGTTGGACAGGGGGCGGACTATGGCTACACCTTC	CSVGQGADYGYTF
NA	TRBV20-1	NA	TRBJ1-4	TGCAGTGCAAACGGGCCCGATGAAAAACTGTTTTTT	CSANGPDEKLFF
few	TRBV4-1	NA	TRBJ2-5	TGCGCCAGCAGCCAAGTACGGTGGGCCCAAGAGACCCAGTACTTC	CASSQVRWAQETQYF
NA	TRBV4-1	TRBD2	TRBJ2-1	TGCGCCAGCAGCCAAGGTAGCGGGACCTACAATGAGCAGTTCTTC	CASSQGSGTYNEQFF
few	TRBV20-1	NA	TRBJ2-7	TGCAGTGCTAGAAAGGGGTTAGCCTACGAGCAGTACTTC	CSARKGLAYEQYF
NA	TRBV28	NA	TRBJ1-5	TGTGCCGGCAGTTCCCAACCGCCCCAGCATTTT	CAGSSQPPQHF
NA	TRBV6-2/TRBV6-3	TRBD1	TRBJ2-4	TGTGCCAGCAGGCAGACAGGGAAAAACATTCAGTACTTC	CASRQTGKNIQYF
NA	TRBV3-1	TRBD1	TRBJ2-3	TGTGCCAGCAGCCAAGATCGCACAGGGGGTACGCAGTATTTT	CASSQDRTGGTQYF
NA	TRBV20-1	NA	TRBJ1-1	TGCAGTGCCAGTGAAAACACTGAAGCTTTCTTT	CSASENTEAFF
NA	TRBV3-1	NA	TRBJ2-4	TGTGCCGGCAGCCAAGCTGACGTCGCCAAAAACATTCAGTACTTC	CAGSQADVAKNIQYF
NA	TRBV7-2	NA	TRBJ1-1	TGTGCCAGCAGCTTACCGGGTTCCACTGAAGCTTTCTTT	CASSLPGSTEAFF
NA	TRBV5-6	NA	TRBJ1-1	TGTGCCAGCAGCTATAACAGGATGAACACTGAAGCTTTCTTT	CASSYNRMNTEAFF
many	TRBV29-1	NA	TRBJ2-1	TGCAGCGTTGTAGCGCCAAACTCCTACAATGAGCAGTTCTTC	CSVVAPNSYNEQFF
few	TRBV27	NA	TRBJ1-2	TGTGCCAGCAGTTTACAGGGTGCCGGAATTAACTATGGCTACACCTTC	CASSLQGAGINYGYTF
few	TRBV11-2	NA	TRBJ2-5	TGTGCCAGCAGCGACTGGAGGGTGAAGCAAGAGACCCAGTACTTC	CASSDWRVKQETQYF
NA	TRBV14	NA	TRBJ1-4	TGTGCCAGCAGCCAAGATCCGAATCGGCAGATTAATGAAAAACTGTTTTTT	CASSQDPNRQINEKLFF
NA	TRBV6-1	TRBD2	TRBJ2-1	TGTGCCAGCAGTGAAAAGGGCGGGAGGGGGGATGAGCAGTTCTTC	CASSEKGGRGDEQFF